This T cell receptor beta chain was identified in a study of T cell responses to AZD1222 COVID-19 vaccine. Clones were sequenced by immunoSEQ multiplex PCR, and TCRdb holds only the in-frame ones, with some missing. The sample holds 25,000 to 40,000 clones, around nine tenths seen once. The CDR3 loop spans 14 amino acids. V gave up 3 bases and J gave up 10 bases; unmatched junction bases: 11. The germline V gene has CDR1 SGHRS and CDR2 YFSETQ. The sequence came from an adult who received the AZD1222 COVID-19 vaccine. The source material was peripheral blood, sampled 28 days after the second AZD1222 dose. The chain links TRBV5-1 to TRBJ1-2, with 8 bases lining up with TRBD1. DNA of the CDR3: TGCGCCAGCAGCTCAATCGGACAGGGAGGTGACTACACCTTC. This sequence encodes CASSSIGQGGDYTF.